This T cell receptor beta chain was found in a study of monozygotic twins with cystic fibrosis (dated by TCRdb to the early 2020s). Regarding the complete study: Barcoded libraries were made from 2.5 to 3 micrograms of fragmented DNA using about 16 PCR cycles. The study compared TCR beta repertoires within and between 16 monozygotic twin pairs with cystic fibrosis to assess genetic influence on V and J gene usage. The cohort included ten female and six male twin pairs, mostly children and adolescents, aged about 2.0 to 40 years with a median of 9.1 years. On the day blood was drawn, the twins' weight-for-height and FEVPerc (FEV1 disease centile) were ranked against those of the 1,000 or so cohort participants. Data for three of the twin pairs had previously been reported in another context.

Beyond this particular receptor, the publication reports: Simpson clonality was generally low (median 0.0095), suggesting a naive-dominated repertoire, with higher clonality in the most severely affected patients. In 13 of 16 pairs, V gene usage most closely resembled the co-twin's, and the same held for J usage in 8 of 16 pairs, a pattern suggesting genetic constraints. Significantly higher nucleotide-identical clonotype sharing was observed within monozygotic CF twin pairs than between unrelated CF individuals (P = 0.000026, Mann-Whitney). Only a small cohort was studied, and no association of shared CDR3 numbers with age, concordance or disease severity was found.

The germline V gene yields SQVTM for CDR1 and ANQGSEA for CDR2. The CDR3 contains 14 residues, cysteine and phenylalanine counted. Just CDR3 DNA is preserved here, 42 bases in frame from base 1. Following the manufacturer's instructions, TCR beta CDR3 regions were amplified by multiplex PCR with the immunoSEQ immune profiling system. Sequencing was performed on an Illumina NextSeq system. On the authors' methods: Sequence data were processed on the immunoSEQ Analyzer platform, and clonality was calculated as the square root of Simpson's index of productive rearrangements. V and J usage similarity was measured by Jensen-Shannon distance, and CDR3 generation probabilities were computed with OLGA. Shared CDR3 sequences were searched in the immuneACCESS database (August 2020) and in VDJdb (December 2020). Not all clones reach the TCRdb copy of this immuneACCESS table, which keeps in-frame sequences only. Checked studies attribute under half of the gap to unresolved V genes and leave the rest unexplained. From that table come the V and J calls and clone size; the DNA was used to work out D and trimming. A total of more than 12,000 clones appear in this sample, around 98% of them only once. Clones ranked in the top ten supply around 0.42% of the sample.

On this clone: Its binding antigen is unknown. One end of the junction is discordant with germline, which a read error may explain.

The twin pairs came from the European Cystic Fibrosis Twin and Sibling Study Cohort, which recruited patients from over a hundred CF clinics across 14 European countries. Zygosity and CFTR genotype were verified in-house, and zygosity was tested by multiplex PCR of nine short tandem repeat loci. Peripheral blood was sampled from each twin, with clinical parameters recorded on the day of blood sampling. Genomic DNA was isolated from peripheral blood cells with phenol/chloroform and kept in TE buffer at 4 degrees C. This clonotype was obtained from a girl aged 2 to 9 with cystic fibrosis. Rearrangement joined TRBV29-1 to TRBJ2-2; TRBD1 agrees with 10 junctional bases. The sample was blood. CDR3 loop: CSVEGTGVTGELFF. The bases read TGCAGCGTCGAAGGGACAGGGGTCACCGGGGAGCTGTTTTTT.